Listed below are T cell receptor beta chains from one sample, sequenced in a study of blood T cell repertoires in COVID-19. Generated by immunoSEQ multiplex PCR, the TCRdb table keeps only in-frame clones and is missing some. The sample contains nearly 45,000 clones, 80% to 90% of which appear only once. Sequenced material: peripheral blood. The source of these receptors is a human donor in a cohort sampled during active COVID-19. Each CDR3 is given without its conserved first and last residue.

V gene,J gene,CDR3 length,CDR3 protein
TRBV7-8,TRBJ2-5,13,ASSLVPRSQETQY
TRBV4-1,TRBJ1-6,11,ASSQILSSPLH
TRBV5-1,TRBJ2-1,14,ASSPGTGGSYNEQF
TRBV5-1,TRBJ2-2,15,ASSFGGNRLNTGELF
TRBV5-1,TRBJ1-2,12,ASNPGQGEYGYT
TRBV11-2,TRBJ2-7,13,ASSQPGQGAYEQY
TRBV19,TRBJ1-2,10,ASSILNYGYT
TRBV30,TRBJ2-7,12,AWRTGQGIYEQY
TRBV19,TRBJ2-5,14,ASSIGGTGVGETQY
TRBV6-5,TRBJ1-1,12,ASRAGPYNTEAF
TRBV27,TRBJ2-7,12,ASSFRDRDYEQY
TRBV9,TRBJ2-3,15,ASSRRLAGVLADTQY
TRBV13,TRBJ1-1,16,ASSVMSGQQGGNTEAF
TRBV6-6,TRBJ2-1,12,ASSYSPQGNEQF
TRBV12-3/TRBV12-4,TRBJ1-1,11,ASSFPGQTEAF
TRBV27,TRBJ1-2,17,ASSLKGLTTLGTGNGYT